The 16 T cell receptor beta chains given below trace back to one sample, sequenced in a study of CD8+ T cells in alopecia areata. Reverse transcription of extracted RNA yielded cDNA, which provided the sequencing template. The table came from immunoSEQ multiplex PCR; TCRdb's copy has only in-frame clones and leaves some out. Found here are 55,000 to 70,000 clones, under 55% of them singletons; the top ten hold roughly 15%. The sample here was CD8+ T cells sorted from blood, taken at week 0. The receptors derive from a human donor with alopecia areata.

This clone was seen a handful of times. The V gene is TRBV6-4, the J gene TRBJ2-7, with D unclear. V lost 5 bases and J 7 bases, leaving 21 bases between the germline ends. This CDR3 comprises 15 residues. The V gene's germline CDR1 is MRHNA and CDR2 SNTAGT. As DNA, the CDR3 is TGTGCCAGCAGTTCCCCGGTCGCTGCCGCAGAGGAGCAGTACTTC. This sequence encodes CASSSPVAAAEEQYF.

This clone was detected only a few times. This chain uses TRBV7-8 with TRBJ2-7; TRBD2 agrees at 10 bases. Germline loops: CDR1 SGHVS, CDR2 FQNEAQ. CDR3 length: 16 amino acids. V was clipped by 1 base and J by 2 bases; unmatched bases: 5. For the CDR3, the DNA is TGTGCCAGCAGCTTAGGTCTAGCGGGAGCGACCTACGAGCAGTACTTC. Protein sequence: CASSLGLAGATYEQYF.

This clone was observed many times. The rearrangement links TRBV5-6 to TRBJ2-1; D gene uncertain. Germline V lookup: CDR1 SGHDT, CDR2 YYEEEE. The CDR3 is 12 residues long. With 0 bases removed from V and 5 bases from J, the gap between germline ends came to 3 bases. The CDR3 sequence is CASSLENNEQFF. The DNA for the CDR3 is TGTGCCAGCAGCTTGGAGAACAATGAGCAGTTCTTC.

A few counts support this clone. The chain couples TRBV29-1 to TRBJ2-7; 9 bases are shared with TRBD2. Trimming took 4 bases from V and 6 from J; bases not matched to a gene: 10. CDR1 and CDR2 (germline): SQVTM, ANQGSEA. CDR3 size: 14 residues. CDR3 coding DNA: TGCAGCGTTGTCGTGGCTAGCGGGGAGGGCGAGCAGTACTTC. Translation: CSVVVASGEGEQYF.

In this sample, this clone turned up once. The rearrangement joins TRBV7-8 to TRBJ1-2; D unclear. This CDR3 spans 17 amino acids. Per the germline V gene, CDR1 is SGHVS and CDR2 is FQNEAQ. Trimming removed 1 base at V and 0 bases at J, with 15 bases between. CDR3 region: CASSLEGRRVANYGYTF. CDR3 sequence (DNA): TGTGCCAGCAGCTTAGAAGGGAGGAGGGTAGCTAACTATGGCTACACCTTC.

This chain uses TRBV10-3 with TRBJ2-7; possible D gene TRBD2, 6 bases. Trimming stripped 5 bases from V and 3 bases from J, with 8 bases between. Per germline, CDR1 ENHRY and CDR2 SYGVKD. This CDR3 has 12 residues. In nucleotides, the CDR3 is TGTGCCATCAGTACGGGAGACTACGAGCAGTACTTC. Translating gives CAISTGDYEQYF.

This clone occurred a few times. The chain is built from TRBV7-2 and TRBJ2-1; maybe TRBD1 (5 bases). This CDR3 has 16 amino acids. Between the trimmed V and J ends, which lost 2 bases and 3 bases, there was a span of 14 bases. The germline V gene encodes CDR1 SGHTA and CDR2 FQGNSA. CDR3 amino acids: CASSLTVGDSYNEQFF. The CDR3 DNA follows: TGTGCCAGCAGCTTAACGGTTGGTGACAGCTACAATGAGCAGTTCTTC.

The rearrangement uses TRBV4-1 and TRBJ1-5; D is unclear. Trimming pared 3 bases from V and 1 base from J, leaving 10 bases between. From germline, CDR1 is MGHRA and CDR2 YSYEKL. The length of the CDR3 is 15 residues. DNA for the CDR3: TGCGCCAGCAGCCACGAACCCGCCAGCAATCAGCCCCAGCATTTT. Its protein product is CASSHEPASNQPQHF.

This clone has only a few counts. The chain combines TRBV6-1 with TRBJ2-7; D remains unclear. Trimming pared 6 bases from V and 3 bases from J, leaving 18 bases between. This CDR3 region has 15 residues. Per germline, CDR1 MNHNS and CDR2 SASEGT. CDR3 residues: CASSPTAYGLYEQYF. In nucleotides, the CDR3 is TGTGCCAGCAGCCCAACCGCCTACGGGCTCTACGAGCAGTACTTC.

The CDR3 is CASSLVGQGRTYEQYF. CDR3 sequence (DNA): TGTGCCAGCAGCTTAGTGGGGCAGGGCAGAACCTACGAGCAGTACTTC. The chain carries TRBV7-9 and TRBJ2-7; D might be TRBD1 (5 bases). Germline loops: CDR1 SEHNR, CDR2 FQNEAQ (reference sequence). This CDR3 is 16 amino acids long. V lost 1 base and J lost 2, with 15 bases in between.

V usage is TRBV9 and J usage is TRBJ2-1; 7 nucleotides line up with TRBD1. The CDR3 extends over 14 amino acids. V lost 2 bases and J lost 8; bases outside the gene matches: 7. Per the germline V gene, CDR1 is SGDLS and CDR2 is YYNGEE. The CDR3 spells CASSVEGADDEQFF. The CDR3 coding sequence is TGTGCCAGCAGCGTCGAGGGGGCGGATGATGAGCAGTTCTTC. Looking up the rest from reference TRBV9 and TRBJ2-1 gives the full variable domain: DSGVTQTPKHLITATGQRVTLRCSPRSGDLSVYWYQQSLDQGLQFLIQYYNGEERAKGNILERFSAQQFPDLHSELNLSSLELGDSALYFCASSVEGADDEQFFGPGTRLTVL.

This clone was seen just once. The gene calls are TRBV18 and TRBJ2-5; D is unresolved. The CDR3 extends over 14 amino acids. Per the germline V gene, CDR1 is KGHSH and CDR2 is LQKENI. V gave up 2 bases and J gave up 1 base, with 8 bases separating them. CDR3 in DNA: TGTGCCAGCTCACCAGTAACCAGCCAAGAGACCCAGTACTTC. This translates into CASSPVTSQETQYF.

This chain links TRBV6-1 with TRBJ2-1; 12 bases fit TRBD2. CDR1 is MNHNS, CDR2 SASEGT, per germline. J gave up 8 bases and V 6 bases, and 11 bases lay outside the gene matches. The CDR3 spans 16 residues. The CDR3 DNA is TGTGCCAGCAGCGAACAGAGACTAGCGGGAGTGTATGAGCAGTTCTTC. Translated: CASSEQRLAGVYEQFF.

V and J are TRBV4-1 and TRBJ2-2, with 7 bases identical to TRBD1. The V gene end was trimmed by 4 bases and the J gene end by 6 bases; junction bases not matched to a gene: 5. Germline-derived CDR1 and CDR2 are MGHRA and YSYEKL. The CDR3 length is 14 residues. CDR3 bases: TGCGCCAGCAGCCCACGACAGGGTCCCGGGGAGCTGTTTTTT. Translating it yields CASSPRQGPGELFF.

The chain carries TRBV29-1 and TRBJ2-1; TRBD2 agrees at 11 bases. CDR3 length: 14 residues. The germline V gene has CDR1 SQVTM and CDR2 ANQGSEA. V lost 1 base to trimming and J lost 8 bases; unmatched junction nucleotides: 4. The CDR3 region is CSVEGVAGGHEQFF. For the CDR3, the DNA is TGCAGCGTTGAAGGGGTAGCGGGAGGGCATGAGCAGTTCTTC.

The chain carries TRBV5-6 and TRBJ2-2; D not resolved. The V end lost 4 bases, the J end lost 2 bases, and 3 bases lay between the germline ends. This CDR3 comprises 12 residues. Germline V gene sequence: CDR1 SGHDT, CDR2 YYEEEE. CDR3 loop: CASSANTGELFF. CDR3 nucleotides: TGTGCCAGCAGCGCAAACACCGGGGAGCTGTTTTTT.